The sequence of this T cell receptor (beta chain) was determined in a study of blood T cell repertoires in COVID-19 (dated by TCRdb to 2019 to 2021). The study in broad terms: The collaborator samples originated in the United States, Italy and Spain and spanned the acute and convalescent phases of COVID-19. The prospective study material was composed of cDNA or gDNA derived from T cells, B-cell-depleted T cells, or PBMCs. Subjects who had been exposed to COVID-19, were actively infected with it, or had recovered from it provided the deeply sampled blood TCRbeta repertoires that made up the dataset. Samples were obtained from the ongoing ImmuneRACE study (first 160 participants) and from about 1,300 subjects provided by 6 global collaborators. The repertoires were made available in a free public database intended to serve as a resource for research on the immune response to SARS-CoV-2. The sample metadata nearly always contained a de-identified subject ID, COVID-19 status, age in years and sex. Where available, HLA class I and class II types were taken from metadata supplied by the sample provider and were not determined by assay-based typing. The paper as a whole reports these results and caveats: How much clinical and demographic metadata was included differed by source and by participant, and the metadata was provided uncurated.

The CDR3 covers 13 residues, taking in both the cysteine and the phenylalanine. Only the CDR3 portion is preserved as DNA: 39 bases, with reading frame beginning at the first base. For CDR1 and CDR2, the germline V gene lists SGHRS and YFSETQ. The germline V and J ends show losses of 3 bases and 3 bases respectively, and no gene match explains 1 base of the junction. In the prospective study, participants were about 18 to 100 years old, resided in approximately 25 geographic areas of the United States, and were enrolled through a virtual design. In the prospective study, participants were assigned to cohorts based on the clinical history participants reported in a screening survey and a study questionnaire. Recovered participants in ImmuneRACE Cohort 3 were defined as having two consecutive negative NP/OP PCR tests, clearance from a healthcare professional, or resolution of symptoms. In the prospective study, mobile phlebotomists collected whole blood, serum and a nasopharyngeal or oropharyngeal swab from each participant. Prospective study participants could optionally give additional blood draws and questionnaires over a roughly 2-month period. Before DNA extraction, blood samples from the prospective study were shipped at room temperature or frozen.

The immunoSEQ Assay, a bias-controlled multiplex PCR, was used to amplify TCRbeta CDR3 regions from genomic DNA. Regarding the original processing steps: The number of nucleated cells in each sample was estimated from the amplification of reference gene primers within the assay. Sequence reads were collapsed and filtered to measure the absolute abundance of every unique TCRbeta CDR3 rearrangement. For each sample, productive Simpson clonality was calculated by taking the square root of Simpson's diversity index across productive rearrangements. TCRdb limited this immuneACCESS table to in-frame rearrangements with V and J called. A share of clones is missing; checked studies link under half to unresolved V genes, and the rest is unexplained. V and J calls and clone size are given by that table; D and trimming were obtained from the DNA. The sample table records a few hundred thousand clones; approximately 92% of these occur just once. The ten largest clones capture 2% to 3% of the sample.

As regards this clone: Its recognized antigen is unknown. No base quality values were provided; no much bigger clone lies one nucleotide off.

This receptor was taken from a woman aged 18 to 35 who had recovered from COVID-19. Rearrangement joined TRBV5-1 to TRBJ2-7; TRBD1 fits 9 bases in the junction. Source material: PBMCs or T cells enriched from blood (not recorded which). The CDR3 here reads CASSSGQGYEQYF. The nucleotides read TGCGCCAGCAGCTCGGGACAGGGCTACGAGCAGTACTTC.